The following is a T cell receptor (beta chain) sequence with its context. Sequencing used immunoSEQ multiplex PCR; TCRdb keeps in-frame clones, though not all of them. Among 200,000 to 250,000 clones listed, roughly 89% were seen once. Enrolled through a virtual design, the participants were between about 18 and 89 years of age and came from 24 US areas. Cohort assignment relied on participant-reported clinical history. These data belong to a study of blood T cell repertoires in COVID-19. Study in general: The United States, Italy and Spain provided the acute and convalescent COVID-19 samples. T cells, B-cell-depleted T cells, or PBMCs supplied cDNA or gDNA.

Trimming shortened V by 1 base and J by 0 bases, and 5 bases separated the two germline ends. This CDR3 is 14 amino acids long. Germline CDR1 reads SGHDT; CDR2 reads YYEEEE. The specimen was PBMCs or T cells enriched from blood (not recorded which). The source of this sequence is a woman in her 30s with acute COVID-19. The rearrangement links TRBV5-6 to TRBJ1-5; D ambiguous. The CDR3 nucleotides are TGTGCCAGCAGCTTGAGCCTTAGCAATCAGCCCCAGCATTTT. It yields the protein CASSLSLSNQPQHF.